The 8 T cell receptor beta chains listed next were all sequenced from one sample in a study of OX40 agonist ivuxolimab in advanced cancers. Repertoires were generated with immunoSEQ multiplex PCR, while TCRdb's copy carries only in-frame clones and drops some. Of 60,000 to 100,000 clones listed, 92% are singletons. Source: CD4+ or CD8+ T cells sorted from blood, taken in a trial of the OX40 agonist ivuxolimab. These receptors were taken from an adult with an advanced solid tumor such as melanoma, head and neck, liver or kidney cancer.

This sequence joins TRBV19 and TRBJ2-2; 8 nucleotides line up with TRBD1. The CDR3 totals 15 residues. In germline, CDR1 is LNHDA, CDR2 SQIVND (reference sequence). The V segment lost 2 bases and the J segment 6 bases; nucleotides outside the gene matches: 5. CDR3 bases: TGTGCCAGTAGTATACCGCAGGGGGCAGCCGGGGAGCTGTTTTTT. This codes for CASSIPQGAAGELFF.

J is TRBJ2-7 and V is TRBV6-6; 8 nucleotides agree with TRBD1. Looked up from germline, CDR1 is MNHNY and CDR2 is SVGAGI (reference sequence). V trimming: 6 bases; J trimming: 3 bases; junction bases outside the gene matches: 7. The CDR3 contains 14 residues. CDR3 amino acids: CASSQRTGIYEQYF. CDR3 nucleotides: TGTGCCAGCAGCCAACGGACAGGGATCTACGAGCAGTACTTC.

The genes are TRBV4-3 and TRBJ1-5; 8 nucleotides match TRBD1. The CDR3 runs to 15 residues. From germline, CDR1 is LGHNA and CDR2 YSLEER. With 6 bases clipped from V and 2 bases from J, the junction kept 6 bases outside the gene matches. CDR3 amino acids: CASSRTGGGNQPQHF. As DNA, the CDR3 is TGCGCCAGCAGTCGTACAGGGGGGGGCAATCAGCCCCAGCATTTT.

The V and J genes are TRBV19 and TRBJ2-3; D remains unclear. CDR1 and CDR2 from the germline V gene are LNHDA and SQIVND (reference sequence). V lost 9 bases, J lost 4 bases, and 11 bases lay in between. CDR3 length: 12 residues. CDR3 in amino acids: CASAPDADTQYF. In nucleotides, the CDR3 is TGTGCCAGCGCCCCTGACGCAGATACGCAGTATTTT.

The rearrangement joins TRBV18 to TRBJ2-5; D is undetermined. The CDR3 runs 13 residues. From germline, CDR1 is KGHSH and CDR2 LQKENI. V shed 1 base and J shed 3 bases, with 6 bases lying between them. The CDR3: CASSPLLEETQYF. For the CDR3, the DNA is TGTGCCAGCTCACCACTCTTGGAAGAGACCCAGTACTTC.

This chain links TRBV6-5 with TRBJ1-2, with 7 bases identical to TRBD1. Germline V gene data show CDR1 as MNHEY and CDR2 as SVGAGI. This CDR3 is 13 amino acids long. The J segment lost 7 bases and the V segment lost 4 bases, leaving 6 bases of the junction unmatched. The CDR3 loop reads CASSSQGGVGYTF. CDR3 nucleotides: TGTGCCAGCAGTTCCCAGGGGGGGGTTGGCTACACCTTC.

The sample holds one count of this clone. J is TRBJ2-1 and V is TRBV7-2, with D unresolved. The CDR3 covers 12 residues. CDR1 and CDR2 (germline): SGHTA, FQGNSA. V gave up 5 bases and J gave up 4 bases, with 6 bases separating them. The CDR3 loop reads CASSHRYNEQFF. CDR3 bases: TGTGCCAGCAGCCATCGATACAATGAGCAGTTCTTC.

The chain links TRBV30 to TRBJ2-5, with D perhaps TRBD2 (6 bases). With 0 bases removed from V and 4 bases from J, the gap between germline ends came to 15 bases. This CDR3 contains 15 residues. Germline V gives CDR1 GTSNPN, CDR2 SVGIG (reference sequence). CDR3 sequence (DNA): TGTGCCTGGAGTGTACTCGCCGGGAGTGGAGAGACCCAGTACTTC. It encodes CAWSVLAGSGETQYF.